The 14 T cell receptor beta chains reported below all come from one sample, sequenced in a study of T cells in localized non-small cell lung cancer. Method: immunoSEQ multiplex PCR; TCRdb's copy keeps in-frame clones and lacks some. The sample contains tens of thousands of clones, around 80% of which appear only once. The starting material was peripheral blood, obtained before any cancer treatment. All receptors come from an older male donor with stage II squamous cell lung carcinoma.

The count of this clone is one. The chain has TRBV6-6 and TRBJ1-1; a weak D match, TRBD1 (6 bases). Germline V gives CDR1 MNHNY, CDR2 SVGAGI (reference sequence). The V end was cut by 6 bases, the J end by 0 bases, with 11 bases between. The CDR3 length is 14 residues. The CDR3 loop is CASSKQGMNTEAFF. As DNA, the CDR3 is TGTGCCAGCAGCAAACAGGGAATGAACACTGAAGCTTTCTTT.

This chain connects TRBV5-1 to TRBJ2-2; 9 bases are a match to TRBD1. The CDR3 has 16 amino acids. Germline CDR1 reads SGHRS; CDR2 reads YFSETQ. V shed 2 bases and J 5 bases; nucleotides not matched to a gene: 7. In nucleotides, the CDR3 is TGCGCCAGCAGCTTAACCGGGACAGGGTGGACCGGGGAGCTGTTTTTT. It yields the protein CASSLTGTGWTGELFF.

The chain carries TRBV15 and TRBJ2-4, with 8 bases identical to TRBD1. V gave up 0 bases and J gave up 13 bases; unmatched junction bases: 2. The CDR3 is 12 residues long. Germline V gives CDR1 LNHNV, CDR2 YYDKDF (reference sequence). This CDR3 reads CATSRETGVQYF. CDR3 nucleotides: TGTGCCACCAGCAGAGAGACAGGGGTACAGTACTTC. Based on the CDR3 plus reference TRBV15 and TRBJ2-4, the full variable domain is DAMVIQNPRYQVTQFGKPVTLSCSQTLNHNVMYWYQQKSSQAPKLLFHYYDKDFNNEADTPDNFQSRRPNTSFCFLDIRSPGLGDTAMYLCATSRETGVQYFGAGTRLSVL.

This rearrangement joins TRBV19 to TRBJ2-2; D is possibly TRBD2 (6 bases). The CDR3 is 14 residues long. CDR1 and CDR2 (germline): LNHDA, SQIVND (reference sequence). Trimming left V 3 bases short and J 6 bases short, with 11 bases between. Written as DNA, the CDR3 is TGTGCCAGTAGTATCGGGGGTACGGCCGGGGAGCTGTTTTTT. This codes for CASSIGGTAGELFF.

Only one count was recorded for this clone. V usage is TRBV6-6 and J usage is TRBJ1-1; D unresolved. The CDR3 extends over 13 amino acids. Trimming removed 6 bases at V and 1 base at J, with 9 bases between. The germline V gene has CDR1 MNHNY and CDR2 SVGAGI (reference sequence). CDR3 sequence reads: CASSLSANTEAFF. The CDR3 coding sequence is TGTGCCAGCAGCTTGTCGGCGAACACTGAAGCTTTCTTT.

J is TRBJ2-3 and V is TRBV5-6; TRBD2 might be the D (6 bases). The CDR3 runs 14 residues. Germline V gene sequence: CDR1 SGHDT, CDR2 YYEEEE. Trimming pared 2 bases from V and 1 base from J, leaving 8 bases between. CDR3 amino acids: CASSFASGTDTQYF. In DNA form, the CDR3 reads TGTGCCAGCAGCTTCGCTAGCGGCACAGATACGCAGTATTTT.

This clone was detected only once. The rearrangement uses TRBV5-1 and TRBJ1-2, with D possibly matching TRBD1 (6 bases). This CDR3 has 15 residues. The ends were cut back, 4 bases at V and 4 bases at J, with 17 bases in the middle. Germline assignment: CDR1 SGHRS and CDR2 YFSETQ. CDR3 amino acids: CASSRDRWESYGYTF. CDR3 nucleotide sequence: TGCGCCAGCAGCCGTGACAGGTGGGAGAGCTATGGCTACACCTTC.

The chain joins TRBV6-5 to TRBJ2-3; D not resolved. Looked up from germline, CDR1 is MNHEY and CDR2 is SVGAGI. The CDR3 sequence is 14 residues long. V lost 7 bases, J lost 0 bases, and 11 bases lay in between. The CDR3: CASTLGRSTDTQYF. DNA for the CDR3: TGTGCCAGCACCCTCGGGCGTAGCACAGATACGCAGTATTTT.

The V call is TRBV19, the J call TRBJ1-1; a weak D match, TRBD1 (6 bases). With 4 bases removed from V and 1 base from J, the gap between germline ends came to 10 bases. The CDR3 is made up of 14 amino acids. Germline V gives CDR1 LNHDA, CDR2 SQIVND (reference sequence). The CDR3 nucleotides read TGTGCCAGTAGTAGGGGAGGGGGGAACACTGAAGCTTTCTTT. It translates to CASSRGGGNTEAFF.

V and J are TRBV2 and TRBJ1-5, with 8 bases fitting TRBD1. Losses at the gene ends were 4 bases for V and 4 bases for J; bases not matched to a gene: 6. CDR3 length equals 15 residues. Germline-derived CDR1 and CDR2 are SNHLY and FYNNEI. The CDR3 coding sequence is TGTGCCAGCAGTGGCCAGGGGGCTATTAATCAGCCCCAGCATTTT. It is translated as CASSGQGAINQPQHF.

This clone was recorded a few times. This chain uses TRBV18 with TRBJ2-1; either TRBD1 or TRBD2 may fit D (7 bases each). V dropped 4 bases and J dropped 8 bases, with 15 bases sitting between them. The germline gives CDR1 KGHSH, CDR2 LQKENI. The CDR3 totals 14 residues. The CDR3 DNA reads TGTGCCAGCTCACTTAGCGGGCAGGGGGATGAGCAGTTCTTC. Its translation: CASSLSGQGDEQFF.

Notes on this clone: Compared with germline, one end of the junction differs, possibly owing to a read error. The chain has TRBV7-7 and TRBJ2-5, with D perhaps given as TRBD1 or TRBD2 (5 bases each). The CDR3 runs to 17 residues. CDR1 and CDR2 (germline): SSHAT, FNYEAQ (reference sequence). CDR3 amino acids: CASSLASSPGRPQTQYF. The CDR3 DNA is TGTGCTAGCAGCTTAGCTTCTAGTCCGGGACGCCCGCAGACCCAGTACTTC.

For the CDR3, the DNA is TGTGCCAGCAGCGCCACAGGGAATAATTCACCCCTCCACTTT. Translated, it gives CASSATGNNSPLHF. The chain employs TRBV11-2 and TRBJ1-6; D perhaps matches TRBD1 (6 bases). The V gene's germline CDR1 is SGHAT and CDR2 FQNNGV. With 5 bases removed from V and 5 bases from J, the gap between germline ends came to 10 bases. The CDR3 consists of 14 residues.

The chain carries TRBV7-2 and TRBJ1-1; D unclear. CDR3 length: 15 amino acids. V lost 0 bases and J lost 0, with 8 bases in between. Per germline, CDR1 SGHTA and CDR2 FQGNSA. DNA of the CDR3: TGTGCCAGCAGCTTAGCCCCCGGGATGAACACTGAAGCTTTCTTT. Protein: CASSLAPGMNTEAFF. The full variable domain, its missing parts supplied by reference TRBV7-2 and TRBJ1-1, is GAGVSQSPSNKVTEKGKDVELRCDPISGHTALYWYRQSLGQGLEFLIYFQGNSAPDKSGLPSDRFSAERTGGSVSTLTIQRTQQEDSAVYLCASSLAPGMNTEAFFGQGTRLTVV.